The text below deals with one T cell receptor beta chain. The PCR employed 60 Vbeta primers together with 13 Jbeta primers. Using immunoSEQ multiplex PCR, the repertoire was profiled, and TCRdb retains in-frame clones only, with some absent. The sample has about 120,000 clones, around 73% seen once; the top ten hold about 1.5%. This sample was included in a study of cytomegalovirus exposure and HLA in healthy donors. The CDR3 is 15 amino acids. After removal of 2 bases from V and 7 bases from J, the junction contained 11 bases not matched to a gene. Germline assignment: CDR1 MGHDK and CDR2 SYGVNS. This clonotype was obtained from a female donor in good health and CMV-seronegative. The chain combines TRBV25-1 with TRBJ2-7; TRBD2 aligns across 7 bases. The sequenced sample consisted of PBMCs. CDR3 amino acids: CASSERGGSWDEQYF. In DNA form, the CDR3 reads TGTGCCAGCAGTGAAAGGGGAGGGAGTTGGGATGAGCAGTACTTC.